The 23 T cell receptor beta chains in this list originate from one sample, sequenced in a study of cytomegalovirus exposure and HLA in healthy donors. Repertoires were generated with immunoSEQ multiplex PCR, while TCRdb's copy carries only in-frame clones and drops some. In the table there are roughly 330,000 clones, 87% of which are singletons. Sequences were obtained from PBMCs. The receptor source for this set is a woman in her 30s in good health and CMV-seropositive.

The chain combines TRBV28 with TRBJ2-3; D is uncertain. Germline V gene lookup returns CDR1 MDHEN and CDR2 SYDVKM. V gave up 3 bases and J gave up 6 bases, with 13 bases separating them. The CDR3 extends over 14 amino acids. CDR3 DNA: TGTGCCAGCAGTTTCCTTGCCCAGCTGGATACGCAGTATTTT. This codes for CASSFLAQLDTQYF.

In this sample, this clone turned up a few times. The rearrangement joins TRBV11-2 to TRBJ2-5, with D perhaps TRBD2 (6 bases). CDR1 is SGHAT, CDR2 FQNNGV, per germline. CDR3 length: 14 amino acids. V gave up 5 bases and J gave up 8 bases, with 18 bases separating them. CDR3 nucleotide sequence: TGTGCCAGCAGCCCGCGGACTATGGGAAACACCCAGTACTTC. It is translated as CASSPRTMGNTQYF.

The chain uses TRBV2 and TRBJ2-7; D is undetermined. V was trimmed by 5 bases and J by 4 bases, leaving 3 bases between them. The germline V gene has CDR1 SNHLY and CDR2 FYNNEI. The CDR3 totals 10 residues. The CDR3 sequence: CASSRYEQYF. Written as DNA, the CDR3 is TGTGCCAGCAGTCGGTACGAGCAGTACTTC.

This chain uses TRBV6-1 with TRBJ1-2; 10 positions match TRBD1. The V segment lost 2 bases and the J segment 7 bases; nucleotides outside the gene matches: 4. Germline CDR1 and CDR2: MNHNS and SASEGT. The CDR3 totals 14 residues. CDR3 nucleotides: TGTGCCAGCAGTGAACGACAGGGGGCCTTTGGCTACACCTTC. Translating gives CASSERQGAFGYTF.

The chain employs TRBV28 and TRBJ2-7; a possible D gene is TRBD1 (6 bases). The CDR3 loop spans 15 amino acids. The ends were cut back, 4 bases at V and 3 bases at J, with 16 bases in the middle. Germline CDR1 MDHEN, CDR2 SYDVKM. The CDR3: CASSSRQSGDYEQYF. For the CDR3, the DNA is TGTGCCAGCAGTTCCAGACAGTCAGGGGACTACGAGCAGTACTTC.

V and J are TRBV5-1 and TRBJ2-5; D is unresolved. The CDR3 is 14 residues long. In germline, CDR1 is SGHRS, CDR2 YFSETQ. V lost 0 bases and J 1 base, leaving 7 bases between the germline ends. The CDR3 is CASSLGMGQETQYF. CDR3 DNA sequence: TGCGCCAGCAGCTTGGGGATGGGCCAAGAGACCCAGTACTTC.

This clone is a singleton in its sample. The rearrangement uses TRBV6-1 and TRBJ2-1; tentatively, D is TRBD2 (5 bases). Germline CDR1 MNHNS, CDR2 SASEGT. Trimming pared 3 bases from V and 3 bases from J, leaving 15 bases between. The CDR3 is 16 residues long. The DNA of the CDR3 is TGTGCCAGCAGTGACCCCAAGGGAGCGGTCTACAATGAGCAGTTCTTC. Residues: CASSDPKGAVYNEQFF.

This chain's CDR3 is CASSRTGRTSGANVLTF. DNA of the CDR3: TGTGCCAGCTCCCGCACGGGACGGACCTCTGGGGCCAACGTCCTGACTTTC. The rearrangement uses TRBV25-1 and TRBJ2-6; D could derive from TRBD1 or TRBD2 (5 bases each). There are 17 residues in the CDR3. In germline, CDR1 is MGHDK, CDR2 SYGVNS. V lost 8 bases, J lost 0 bases, and 17 bases lay in between.

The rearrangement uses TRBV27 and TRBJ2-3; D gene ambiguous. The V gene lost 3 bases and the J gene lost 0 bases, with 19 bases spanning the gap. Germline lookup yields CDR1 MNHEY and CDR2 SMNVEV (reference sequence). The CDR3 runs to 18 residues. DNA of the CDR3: TGTGCCAGCAGTTTTGCCCTCCCTCCGGTCTATAGCACAGATACGCAGTATTTT. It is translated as CASSFALPPVYSTDTQYF.

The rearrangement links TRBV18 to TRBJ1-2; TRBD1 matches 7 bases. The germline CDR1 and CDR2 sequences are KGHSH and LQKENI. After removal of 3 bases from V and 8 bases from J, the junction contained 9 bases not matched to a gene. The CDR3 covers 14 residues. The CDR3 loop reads CASSPTGTVEGYTF. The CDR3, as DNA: TGTGCCAGCTCACCCACCGGGACAGTCGAGGGCTACACCTTC.

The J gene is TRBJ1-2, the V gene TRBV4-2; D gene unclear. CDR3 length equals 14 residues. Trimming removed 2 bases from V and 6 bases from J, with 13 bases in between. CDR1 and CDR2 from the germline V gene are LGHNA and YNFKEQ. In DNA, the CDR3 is TGTGCCAGCAGCCAAACCTATAAAGGCGATGGCTACACCTTC. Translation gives CASSQTYKGDGYTF.

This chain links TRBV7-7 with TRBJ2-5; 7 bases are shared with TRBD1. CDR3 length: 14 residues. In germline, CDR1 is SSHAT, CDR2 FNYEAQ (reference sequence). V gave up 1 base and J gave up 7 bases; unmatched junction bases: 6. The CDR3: CASSLGGGLVTQYF. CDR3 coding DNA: TGTGCCAGCAGCTTAGGAGGGGGCTTGGTGACCCAGTACTTC.

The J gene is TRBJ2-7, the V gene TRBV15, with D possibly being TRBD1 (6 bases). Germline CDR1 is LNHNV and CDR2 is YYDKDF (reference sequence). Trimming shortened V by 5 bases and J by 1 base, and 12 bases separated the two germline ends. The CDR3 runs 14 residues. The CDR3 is CATSGGSGSYEQYF. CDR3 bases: TGTGCCACCAGCGGGGGCAGCGGATCCTACGAGCAGTACTTC.

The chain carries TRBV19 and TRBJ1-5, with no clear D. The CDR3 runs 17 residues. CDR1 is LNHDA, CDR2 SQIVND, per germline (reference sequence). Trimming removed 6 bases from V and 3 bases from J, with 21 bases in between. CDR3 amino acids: CASRGDYAPIDNQPQHF. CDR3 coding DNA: TGTGCCAGTAGGGGAGACTACGCCCCAATAGACAATCAGCCCCAGCATTTT.

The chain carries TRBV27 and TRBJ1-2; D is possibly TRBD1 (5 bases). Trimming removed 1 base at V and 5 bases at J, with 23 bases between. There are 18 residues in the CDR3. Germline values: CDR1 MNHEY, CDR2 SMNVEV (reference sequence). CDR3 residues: CASSLYRPRTPAGYGYTF. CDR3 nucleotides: TGTGCCAGCAGTTTATACCGGCCCCGTACACCCGCAGGGTATGGCTACACCTTC.

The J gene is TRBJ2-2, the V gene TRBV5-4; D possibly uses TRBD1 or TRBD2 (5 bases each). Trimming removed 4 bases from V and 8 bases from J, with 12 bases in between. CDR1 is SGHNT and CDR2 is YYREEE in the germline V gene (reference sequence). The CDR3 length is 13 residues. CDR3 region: CASSQGEVGELFF. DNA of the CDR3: TGTGCCAGCAGCCAGGGAGAGGTGGGGGAGCTGTTTTTT. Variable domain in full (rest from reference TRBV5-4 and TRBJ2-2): ETGVTQSPTHLIKTRGQQVTLRCSSQSGHNTVSWYQQALGQGPQFIFQYYREEENGRGNFPPRFSGLQFPNYSSELNVNALELDDSALYLCASSQGEVGELFFGEGSRLTVL.

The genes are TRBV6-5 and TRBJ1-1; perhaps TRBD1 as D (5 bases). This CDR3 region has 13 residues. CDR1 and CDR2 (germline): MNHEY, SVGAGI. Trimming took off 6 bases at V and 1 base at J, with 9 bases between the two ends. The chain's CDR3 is CASRSDRNTEAFF. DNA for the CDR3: TGTGCCAGCAGATCTGACAGGAACACTGAAGCTTTCTTT.

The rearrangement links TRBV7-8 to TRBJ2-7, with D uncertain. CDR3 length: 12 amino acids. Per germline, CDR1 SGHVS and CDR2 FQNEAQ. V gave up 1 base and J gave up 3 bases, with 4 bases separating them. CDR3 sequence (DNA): TGTGCCAGCAGCTTAGTGAGCTACGAGCAGTACTTC. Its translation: CASSLVSYEQYF.

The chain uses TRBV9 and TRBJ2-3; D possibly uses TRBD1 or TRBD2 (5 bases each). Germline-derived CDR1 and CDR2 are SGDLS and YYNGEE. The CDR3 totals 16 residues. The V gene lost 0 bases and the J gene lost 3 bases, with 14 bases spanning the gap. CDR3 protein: CASSVVGVYVTDTQYF. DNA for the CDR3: TGTGCCAGCAGCGTAGTGGGGGTTTACGTTACAGATACGCAGTATTTT.

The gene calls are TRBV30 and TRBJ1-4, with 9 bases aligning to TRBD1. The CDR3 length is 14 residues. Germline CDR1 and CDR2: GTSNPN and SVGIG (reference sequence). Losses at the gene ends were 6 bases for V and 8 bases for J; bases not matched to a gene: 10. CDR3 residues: CACSTGTGREKLFF. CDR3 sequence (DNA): TGTGCCTGTTCGACCGGGACAGGGAGGGAAAAACTGTTTTTT.

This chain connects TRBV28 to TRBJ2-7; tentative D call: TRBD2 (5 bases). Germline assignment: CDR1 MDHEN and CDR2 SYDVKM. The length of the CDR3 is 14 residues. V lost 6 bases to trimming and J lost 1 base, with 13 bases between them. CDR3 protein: CASSSSSGSYEQYF. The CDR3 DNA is TGTGCCAGCAGCTCCTCCTCGGGGTCCTACGAGCAGTACTTC.

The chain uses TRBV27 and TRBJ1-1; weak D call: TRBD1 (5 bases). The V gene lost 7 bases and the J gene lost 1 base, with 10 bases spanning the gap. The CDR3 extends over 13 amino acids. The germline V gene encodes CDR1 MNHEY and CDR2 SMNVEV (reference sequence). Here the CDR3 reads CASKGRWNTEAFF. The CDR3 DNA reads TGTGCCAGCAAGGGACGGTGGAACACTGAAGCTTTCTTT.

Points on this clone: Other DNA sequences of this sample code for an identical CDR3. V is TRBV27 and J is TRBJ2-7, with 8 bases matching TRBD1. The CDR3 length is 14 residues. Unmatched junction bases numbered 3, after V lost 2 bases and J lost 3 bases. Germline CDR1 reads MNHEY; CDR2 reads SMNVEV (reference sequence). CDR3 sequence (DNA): TGTGCCAGCAGTTTACTTGGACAGGGCTACGAGCAGTACTTC. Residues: CASSLLGQGYEQYF.